These 25 T cell receptor beta chains were sequenced from one sample in a study of CD8 T cells in Susac syndrome. RNA totalling roughly 0.45 to 1 ug underwent reverse transcription with random hexamers. In TCRdb, the immunoSEQ multiplex PCR reads were re-called with MiXCR into one record per CDR3 protein. The top ten clones hold about 0.51% of a sample with around 140,000 distinct CDR3 sequences, 80% of them seen once. The sequenced sample was CD8+ T cells from PBMCs. These receptors were collected from a human donor with multiple sclerosis.

The genes are TRBV10-3 and TRBJ1-2; D is perhaps TRBD1 (5 bases). The length of the CDR3 is 15 residues. The V end was cut by 0 bases, the J end by 5 bases, with 13 bases between. The V gene's germline CDR1 is ENHRY and CDR2 SYGVKD. This CDR3 is CAISESRQTFYGYTF. CDR3 coding DNA: TGTGCCATCAGTGAGTCTCGACAGACCTTTTATGGCTACACCTTC.

The chain couples TRBV11-3 to TRBJ2-2, with TRBD2 matching 9 bases. Germline V gene sequence: CDR1 SGHNT, CDR2 YENEEA. The CDR3 is 17 amino acids. V dropped 4 bases and J dropped 1; count of bases not matched to a gene: 7. The CDR3 DNA is TGTGCCAGCAGCTGGGCTAGCGGGATGGGGAACACCGGGGAGCTGTTTTTT. Translating gives CASSWASGMGNTGELFF.

V gene TRBV29-1 combines with J gene TRBJ2-3, with D maybe TRBD2 (6 bases). Germline CDR1 reads SQVTM; CDR2 reads ANQGSEA. Trimming left V 3 bases short and J 1 base short, with 11 bases between. This CDR3 region has 14 residues. DNA of the CDR3: TGCAGCGTTGACGGGGGTCGGGGCACAGATACGCAGTATTTT. It specifies CSVDGGRGTDTQYF.

The table lists this clonotype with many counts. The rearrangement joins TRBV7-2 to TRBJ1-2; perhaps TRBD1 as D (6 bases). Trimming pared 5 bases from V and 2 bases from J, leaving 18 bases between. Germline assignment: CDR1 SGHTA and CDR2 FQGNSA. There are 16 residues in the CDR3. As DNA, the CDR3 is TGTGCCAGCAGCACCGGACGAGCCGGGGGCAACTATGGCTACACCTTC. Translation: CASSTGRAGGNYGYTF.

The chain couples TRBV7-8 to TRBJ2-5, with 9 bases identical to TRBD2. The CDR3 sequence is 17 residues long. The ends lost 4 bases at V and 5 bases at J; junction bases unmatched: 14. The germline gives CDR1 SGHVS, CDR2 FQNEAQ. As DNA, the CDR3 is TGTGCCAGCAGCTCCCTCCGGGGTAGCGGGAGTTTTGAGACCCAGTACTTC. Translated: CASSSLRGSGSFETQYF.

This rearrangement joins TRBV11-2 to TRBJ2-7; tentative D call: TRBD2 (5 bases). The V gene lost 1 base and the J gene lost 7 bases, with 11 bases spanning the gap. Germline V lookup: CDR1 SGHAT, CDR2 FQNNGV. The CDR3 length is 13 residues. The CDR3 here is CASSLVVASEQYV. For the CDR3, the DNA is TGTGCCAGCAGCTTAGTAGTAGCGTCTGAGCAGTACGTC.

A word on this clonotype: Its ends do not fully match the called genes, so a read error is possible. V usage is TRBV7-8 and J usage is TRBJ1-5; D is ambiguous. The CDR3 sequence is 13 residues long. From germline, CDR1 is SGHVS and CDR2 FQNEAQ. In DNA form, the CDR3 reads TGTGCCTGCAGCCCGGCCCCAAATCAGCCCCAGCATTTT. This sequence encodes CACSPAPNQPQHF.

On this clonotype itself: Sequence at one end of the junction differs from germline and may be a read error. This rearrangement joins TRBV3-1 to TRBJ2-7, with TRBD1 identical over 9 bases. CDR3 size: 15 residues. The germline V gene encodes CDR1 LGHDT and CDR2 YNNKEL (reference sequence). CDR3 DNA: TGTGCCAGCAGCCAGTGGACAGGGGCTTCCTGCGAGCAGTACTTC. Translation: CASSQWTGASCEQYF.

This chain links TRBV5-1 with TRBJ2-7; possible D gene TRBD1, 6 bases. The CDR3 covers 15 residues. The V gene's germline CDR1 is SGHRS and CDR2 YFSETQ. The V end lost 5 bases, the J end lost 5 bases, and 20 bases lay between the germline ends. The CDR3 sequence is CASRAGASPHNEQYV. The DNA of the CDR3 is TGCGCCAGCAGGGCAGGGGCTAGCCCTCATAACGAGCAGTACGTC.

This chain links TRBV7-9 with TRBJ2-7, with a tentative D call TRBD1 (5 bases). Trimming stripped 5 bases from V and 0 bases from J, with 8 bases between. CDR3 length: 13 residues. Germline V gives CDR1 SEHNR, CDR2 FQNEAQ (reference sequence). The CDR3 sequence: CASSPGFSYEQYF. CDR3 in DNA: TGTGCCAGCAGCCCAGGGTTCTCCTACGAGCAGTACTTC.

This clonotype was picked up a small number of times. The chain recombines TRBV11-2 with TRBJ1-5; possible D gene TRBD1, 5 bases. The germline V gene has CDR1 SGHAT and CDR2 FQNNGV. The CDR3 is made up of 14 amino acids. V was shortened by 5 bases and J by 3 bases, with 11 bases between the two germline ends. The CDR3 protein is CASSPTGLNQPQHF. The CDR3 bases are TGTGCCAGCAGCCCCACAGGTCTCAATCAGCCCCAGCATTTT.

The chain couples TRBV4-3 to TRBJ2-1, with a weak D call TRBD2 (5 bases). The CDR3 is 13 residues long. V was shortened by 3 bases and J by 8 bases, with 11 bases between the two germline ends. The V gene's germline CDR1 is LGHNA and CDR2 YSLEER. CDR3 coding DNA: TGCGCCAGCAGCCATGATAGCGACGATGAGCAGTTCTTC. Amino acids: CASSHDSDDEQFF.

The V call is TRBV7-8, the J call TRBJ1-1; D gene ambiguous. This CDR3 is built from 13 residues. Trimming removed 2 bases at V and 6 bases at J, with 10 bases between. In germline, CDR1 is SGHVS, CDR2 FQNEAQ. CDR3 sequence: CASSLFRYAEAFF. The CDR3 DNA reads TGTGCCAGCAGCTTATTCAGGTACGCTGAAGCTTTCTTT.

The count of this clonotype is one. This sequence joins TRBV6-5 and TRBJ2-2; TRBD2 is a possible D gene (6 bases). Per the germline V gene, CDR1 is MNHEY and CDR2 is SVGAGI. Trimming shortened V by 7 bases and J by 8 bases, and 17 bases separated the two germline ends. The CDR3 runs 14 residues. The CDR3 here is CASNFLGGSGELFF. The CDR3 region has the DNA TGTGCCAGCAATTTCTTAGGAGGGAGTGGGGAGCTGTTTTTT.

This clonotype was counted a single time. The chain uses TRBV6-1 and TRBJ1-2, with 9 bases fitting TRBD1. CDR1 is MNHNS, CDR2 SASEGT, per germline. V dropped 7 bases and J dropped 4; count of bases not matched to a gene: 19. This CDR3 has 18 amino acids. The CDR3 spells CASIPLGTGTWAGYGYTF. CDR3 nucleotides: TGTGCCAGCATTCCACTCGGGACAGGGACATGGGCGGGCTATGGCTACACCTTC.

The CDR3 is CASSLTSGMSDEQFF. Written as DNA, the CDR3 is TGTGCCAGCAGCTTGACTAGCGGGATGTCGGATGAGCAGTTCTTC. The chain recombines TRBV7-3 with TRBJ2-1; 11 positions match TRBD2. This CDR3 region has 15 residues. J lost 8 bases, V lost 3 bases, and 6 bases had no gene match. CDR1 and CDR2 (germline): SGHTA, FQGTGA.

The V and J genes are TRBV12-3 or TRBV12-4 and TRBJ2-2; TRBD1 is a possible D gene (6 bases). This CDR3 is built from 14 residues. Trimming shortened V by 7 bases and J by 3 bases, and 12 bases separated the two germline ends. This chain's CDR3 is CASTKDSDTGELFF. Written as DNA, the CDR3 is TGTGCCAGCACCAAGGACAGTGACACCGGGGAGCTGTTTTTT.

The genes are TRBV6-5 and TRBJ2-1; tentatively, D is TRBD1 (6 bases). Trimming took 8 bases from V and 0 from J, leaving 11 bases between them. This CDR3 region has 14 residues. Germline V lookup: CDR1 MNHEY, CDR2 SVGAGI. DNA for the CDR3: TGTGCCAGCGGTAGGGGGAGCTCCTACAATGAGCAGTTCTTC. It encodes CASGRGSSYNEQFF.

The chain has TRBV6-1 and TRBJ2-3; tentatively, D is TRBD2 (5 bases). Trimming cost V 6 bases and J 4 bases, with 17 bases left between them. Germline values: CDR1 MNHNS, CDR2 SASEGT. This CDR3 is built from 15 residues. CDR3 region: CASRDSVAAADTQYF. CDR3 coding DNA: TGTGCCAGCAGGGACTCTGTGGCCGCCGCAGATACGCAGTATTTT.

The rearrangement uses TRBV15 and TRBJ1-2; D remains ambiguous. CDR3 length: 16 amino acids. Trimming shortened V by 0 bases and J by 3 bases, and 14 bases separated the two germline ends. Germline-derived CDR1 and CDR2 are LNHNV and YYDKDF (reference sequence). The CDR3 coding sequence is TGTGCCACCAGCAGAGAGAGGAGCGGGAGGGACTATGGCTACACCTTC. Translation gives CATSRERSGRDYGYTF.

The chain couples TRBV7-9 to TRBJ1-2; D is unclear. The CDR3 runs 13 residues. Germline lookup yields CDR1 SEHNR and CDR2 FQNEAQ (reference sequence). Trimming stripped 5 bases from V and 12 bases from J, with 19 bases between. CDR3 coding DNA: TGTGCCAGCAGCCCCGGGCAGGAGCTCAGAGACACCTTC. It is translated as CASSPGQELRDTF.

The chain employs TRBV11-2 and TRBJ2-4; TRBD2 agrees at 11 bases. The trim removed 4 bases at V and 0 bases at J, leaving 5 bases unmatched. Germline CDR1 and CDR2: SGHAT and FQNNGV. The CDR3 runs 17 residues. The CDR3: CASSSIAGGLAKNIQYF. The DNA for the CDR3 is TGTGCCAGCAGCTCCATAGCGGGAGGGCTAGCCAAAAACATTCAGTACTTC. Supplemented by reference TRBV11-2 and TRBJ2-4, the full variable domain reads EAGVAQSPRYKIIEKRQSVAFWCNPISGHATLYWYQQILGQGPKLLIQFQNNGVVDDSQLPKDRFSAERLKGVDSTLKIQPAKLEDSAVYLCASSSIAGGLAKNIQYFGAGTRLSVL.

The chain couples TRBV4-1 to TRBJ2-1; TRBD1 matches 8 bases. Germline values: CDR1 MGHRA, CDR2 YSYEKL. CDR3 length: 14 residues. Losses at the gene ends were 1 base for V and 7 bases for J; bases not matched to a gene: 3. CDR3 protein: CASSQGQGFNEQFF. The CDR3 bases are TGCGCCAGCAGCCAAGGACAGGGGTTTAATGAGCAGTTCTTC.

The chain has TRBV20-1 and TRBJ2-7, with D possibly matching TRBD2 (6 bases). Germline loops: CDR1 DFQATT, CDR2 SNEGSKA (reference sequence). The CDR3 length is 16 residues. Trimming left V 2 bases short and J 0 bases short, with 17 bases between. The CDR3 reads CSARLAYPGSSYEQYV. The CDR3 DNA follows: TGCAGTGCTAGACTAGCGTACCCAGGGAGCTCCTACGAGCAGTACGTC.

The CDR3 spells CASSPPAGHEQYV. CDR3 bases: TGTGCCAGCAGCCCCCCAGCGGGCCACGAGCAGTACGTC. The rearrangement uses TRBV7-9 and TRBJ2-7, with a tentative D call TRBD2 (6 bases). V lost 5 bases, J lost 5 bases, and 13 bases lay in between. The CDR3 covers 13 residues. CDR1 and CDR2 from the germline V gene are SEHNR and FQNEAQ (reference sequence).